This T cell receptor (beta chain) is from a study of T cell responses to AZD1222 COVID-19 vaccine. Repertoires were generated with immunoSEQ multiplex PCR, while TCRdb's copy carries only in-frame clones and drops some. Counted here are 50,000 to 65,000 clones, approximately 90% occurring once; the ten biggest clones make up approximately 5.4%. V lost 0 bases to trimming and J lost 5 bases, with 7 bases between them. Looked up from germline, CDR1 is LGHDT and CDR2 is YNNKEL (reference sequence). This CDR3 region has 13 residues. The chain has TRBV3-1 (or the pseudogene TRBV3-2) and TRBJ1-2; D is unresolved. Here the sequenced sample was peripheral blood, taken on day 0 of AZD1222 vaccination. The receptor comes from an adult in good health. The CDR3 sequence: CASSQEAGYGYTF. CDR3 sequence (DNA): TGTGCCAGCAGCCAAGAAGCAGGATATGGCTACACCTTC.